This TCR beta chain was recovered during a study of somatic mutations in cytotoxic T cells in rheumatoid arthritis (dated by TCRdb to about 2017). About the investigation overall: A FACSAria II or Sony SH800 was used to flow-sort some V beta antibody-stained T-cell populations at nearly 100% purity, and TCRB sequencing was also done on sorted V beta1+ cells. The study asked whether expanded CD8+ T-cell clones in newly diagnosed, untreated rheumatoid arthritis carry somatic mutations, and used TCRB deep sequencing to characterize clonality. TCRB deep sequencing covered about 60 patients with rheumatoid arthritis along with about 20 healthy controls. Patients and controls did not essentially differ in median age, which was nearly identical between the groups. Overall study outcomes, separate from this receptor: It was unknown which antigens the expanded CD8+ clones targeted, and their absence from virus-specific databases did not exclude viral specificity. The largest CD8+ clone made up more than 20% of CD8+ cells in about an eighth of the 65 patients, and blood and synovial fluid shared several identical CD8+ TCRB sequences. CD8+ clonality increased with age in patients (Spearman r ~ 0.47) but not in healthy controls. There was no significant difference in CD8+ T-cell clonality between rheumatoid arthritis patients and age-matched healthy controls. The slight TRBV07 underrepresentation in patients was not adjusted for multiple comparisons.

Sequencing of TCRB CDR3 was done on genomic DNA with the immunoSEQ assay. Concerning the study's data processing: Only productive TCRB rearrangements were included in the analyses. A clone was defined by a unique TCRB CDR3 sequence, and clonality was computed as a productive clonality index based on Shannon entropy. To calculate repertoire overlap between two samples, the template counts of each clone were considered relative to each sample's total templates. V-gene usage measured by flow cytometry correlated with TCRB sequencing V-gene usage, with a Spearman r of 0.6 to 0.75. The clones in this table, taken by TCRdb from immuneACCESS, are in-frame only. Not every clone is retained; where verified, under half of the shortfall comes from an unresolved V gene, and the cause of the rest is unknown. V and J calls plus clone size are reproduced from that table; the DNA served to infer D and trimming. Across this sample there are under 15,000 clones, with less than 80% seen only once. Jointly, the top ten make up 9% to 10% of the sample.

The CDR3 runs 15 residues from the cysteine to the phenylalanine. Solely the CDR3 DNA is kept, with 45 bases framed from the first base. V is cut by 6 bases and J by 5 bases, and the space between the germline ends is 17 bases. The CDR1 and CDR2 encoded by the germline V gene are SNHLY and FYNNEI. The approximately 20 healthy controls were blood donors whose buffy coats were used; they had a median age of about 59 years (range about 21-75), and more than 45% were female. On an AutoMACS, CD4+ and CD8+ cells were isolated via positive magnetic bead selection, and their purity was verified by flow cytometry. Isolation of peripheral blood mononuclear cells was done through Ficoll-Paque PLUS density gradient separation. Nucleospin Tissue or Tissue XS kits were used to extract DNA from CD4-enriched, CD8-enriched or PBMC samples, and a Qubit 2.0 fluorometer was used for quantification. This clone occurred a few times. The antigen it recognizes is unknown. Base qualities are not provided; no much larger clone lies one nucleotide away.

The clonotype originates from a man between 65 and 85 years old in good health. The sequenced sample was CD8+ T cells sorted from blood. The chain is made from TRBV2 and TRBJ1-5; a confident D gene designation cannot be given. The CDR3 in this case is CASRPQTGLDQPQHF. The nucleotides read TGTGCCAGCAGACCTCAGACGGGTCTGGATCAGCCCCAGCATTTT.